The 14 T cell receptor beta chains below come from one sample, sequenced in a study of T cells in Graves' hyperthyroidism and ophthalmopathy. Authors of the study amplified TCR beta CDR3 regions from RNA transcripts. The HTBI primer set drove a first-round RT-PCR of the TCR CDR3. TCRdb reanalysed the multiplex PCR reads using MiXCR and keeps one entry per CDR3 protein. This sample has around 440,000 distinct CDR3 sequences, with 15% to 19% found just once. Source material: blood. The receptors shown here come from a woman between 18 and 30 years old with Graves' hyperthyroidism.

This clonotype has a count of ten or more. The rearrangement links TRBV28 to TRBJ2-1, with 8 bases lining up with TRBD2. From germline, CDR1 is MDHEN and CDR2 SYDVKM. The CDR3 extends over 16 amino acids. V lost 4 bases and J lost 4; bases outside the gene matches: 9. This CDR3 reads CASSSRTSKHYNEQFF. As DNA, the CDR3 is TGTGCCAGCAGTTCTAGGACTAGCAAACATTACAATGAGCAGTTCTTC. The full variable domain, completed using reference TRBV28 and TRBJ2-1, is DVKVTQSSRYLVKRTGEKVFLECVQDMDHENMFWYRQDPGLGLRLIYFSYDVKMKEKGDIPEGYSVSREKKERFSLILESASTNQTSMYLCASSSRTSKHYNEQFFGPGTRLTVL.

This clonotype appeared many times. The CDR3 bases are TGTGCCAGCAGTTACTCGATTACGACAGGGGGCTTCACAGATACGCAGTATTTT. As protein: CASSYSITTGGFTDTQYF. V and J are TRBV6-5 and TRBJ2-3; 10 nucleotides align to TRBD1. This CDR3 region has 18 residues. V lost 0 bases and J lost 2; bases outside the gene matches: 8. CDR1 is MNHEY and CDR2 is SVGAGI in the germline V gene.

This clonotype was observed a few times. The rearrangement joins TRBV27 to TRBJ1-2; 8 bases are a match to TRBD1. This CDR3 comprises 15 residues. V was pared by 3 bases and J by 4 bases, with 7 bases of the junction left unmatched. Germline V gives CDR1 MNHEY, CDR2 SMNVEV (reference sequence). CDR3 protein: CASSFRDRPTYGYTF. The CDR3 region has the DNA TGTGCCAGCAGTTTCCGGGACAGGCCAACCTATGGCTACACCTTC.

The CDR3 bases are TGCAGTGCTAGGGGGACTAGCGGGAGTTTCGAGACCCAGTACTTC. Translating it yields CSARGTSGSFETQYF. This chain uses TRBV20-1 with TRBJ2-5; 14 bases agree with TRBD2. The junction had 5 bases not matched to a gene; V was cut back by 3 bases and J by 5 bases. This CDR3 spans 15 amino acids. Germline loops: CDR1 DFQATT, CDR2 SNEGSKA (reference sequence).

This clonotype turned up a few times. The junction shows a germline mismatch at one end, possibly a read error. The chain has TRBV7-7 and TRBJ2-5, with 9 bases identical to TRBD2. CDR1 SSHAT and CDR2 FNYEAQ come from the germline V gene (reference sequence). The CDR3 is 15 amino acids. CDR3 sequence (DNA): TGTGCTAGCAACCATGAGGGCGGGAGGGCCGAGACCCAGTACTTC. This sequence encodes CASNHEGGRAETQYF.

This clonotype was seen at least ten times. The CDR3 sequence: CASSFPSGDNEQFF. DNA for the CDR3: TGTGCCAGCAGCTTCCCCTCGGGGGACAATGAGCAGTTCTTC. V and J are TRBV7-9 and TRBJ2-1; maybe TRBD2 (6 bases). V gave up 3 bases and J gave up 5 bases, with 11 bases separating them. This CDR3 contains 14 residues. Germline CDR1 is SEHNR and CDR2 is FQNEAQ (reference sequence).

Many counts were recorded for this clonotype. This rearrangement joins TRBV3-1 to TRBJ2-7; 7 positions agree with TRBD2. Germline V gives CDR1 LGHDT, CDR2 YNNKEL (reference sequence). Trimming took 3 bases from V and 6 from J; bases not matched to a gene: 2. This CDR3 is built from 12 residues. CDR3 in amino acids: CASSHQRGEQYF. The CDR3 DNA reads as TGTGCCAGCAGCCACCAGCGGGGCGAGCAGTACTTC.

The J gene is TRBJ2-3, the V gene TRBV7-2; D may be TRBD1 (5 bases). V was trimmed by 5 bases and J by 8 bases, leaving 8 bases between them. This CDR3 has 11 amino acids. Germline V gene data show CDR1 as SGHTA and CDR2 as FQGNSA. CDR3 DNA: TGTGCCAGCAGCGGGGCAGGTACGCAGTATTTT. This translates into CASSGAGTQYF.

The genes are TRBV19 and TRBJ1-2; 9 bases map to TRBD1. The CDR3 is 15 residues long. The junction had 9 bases not matched to a gene; V was cut back by 6 bases and J by 4 bases. From germline, CDR1 is LNHDA and CDR2 SQIVND (reference sequence). CDR3 sequence: CASRPPGQGFYGYTF. The CDR3 nucleotides read TGTGCCAGTAGGCCCCCGGGACAGGGATTCTATGGCTACACCTTC.

This clonotype was detected ten times or more. The rearrangement joins TRBV2 to TRBJ2-3; TRBD2 matches at 12 bases. Germline V gives CDR1 SNHLY, CDR2 FYNNEI. V lost 7 bases and J lost 3; bases outside the gene matches: 14. The CDR3 is 18 amino acids. The CDR3 nucleotides read TGTGCCAGCAAGTTCGTCGGGCTAGCGGGGGGGCTGACAGATACGCAGTATTTT. This gives the protein CASKFVGLAGGLTDTQYF.

This clonotype has ten or more counts. This chain links TRBV4-2 with TRBJ2-5; D unresolved. The V gene's germline CDR1 is LGHNA and CDR2 YNFKEQ. The CDR3 sequence is 15 residues long. The V and J ends lost 0 bases and 0 bases respectively, with 8 bases between them. The CDR3 DNA sequence: TGTGCCAGCAGCCAAGATACAGTCCACCAAGAGACCCAGTACTTC. Residues: CASSQDTVHQETQYF.

This clonotype has just a few counts. One end of the junction is discordant with germline, which a read error may explain. V and J are TRBV20-1 and TRBJ2-7; the D is unclear. Germline CDR1 and CDR2: DFQATT and SNEGSKA (reference sequence). The CDR3 extends over 12 amino acids. The CDR3 DNA is TGCGGTGCTACCACAGACTCCTACGAGCAGTACTTC. Amino acids: CGATTDSYEQYF.

This clonotype was seen ten or more times. This chain joins TRBV7-9 and TRBJ2-2; D unresolved. The CDR3 totals 14 residues. Germline V gene data show CDR1 as SEHNR and CDR2 as FQNEAQ (reference sequence). The V end was cut by 5 bases, the J end by 4 bases, with 11 bases between. The CDR3 bases are TGTGCCAGCAGCCCCCGGATCGGCACCGGGGAGCTGTTTTTT. It translates to CASSPRIGTGELFF.

This clonotype has at least ten counts. The CDR3: CASGRLSSTDTQYF. The CDR3 nucleotides read TGTGCCTCGGGGCGCCTTAGTAGCACAGATACGCAGTATTTT. The gene calls are TRBV10-3 and TRBJ2-3; D is perhaps TRBD1 or TRBD2 (5 bases each). Germline V lookup: CDR1 ENHRY, CDR2 SYGVKD. The V end lost 11 bases, the J end lost 0 bases, and 15 bases lay between the germline ends. The CDR3 loop spans 14 amino acids.